Included here is one T cell receptor beta chain sequence, with context. The antigen is unknown. Prepared TCR beta cDNA libraries contained unique molecular identifiers. Once roughly 0.95 to 10 million T cells were used, hundreds of thousands of cDNA molecules resulted. TCRdb passed the PCR reads through MiXCR, listing each CDR3 protein once. The table has 180,000 or so distinct CDR3 sequences, over 25% seen once. The CDR3 has 16 residues. CDR1 is LNHNV, CDR2 YYDKDF, per germline (reference sequence). Trimming removed 0 bases from V and 3 bases from J, with 12 bases in between. The data stem from a study of post-analysis software for immune sequencing data. Across the study: The disease courses spanned relapsing-remitting, secondary progressive and progressive-relapsing forms of multiple sclerosis.

Study observations and caveats: Relative to controls, patients with multiple sclerosis showed significantly lower normalized Chao1 diversity. About 5 TRBV segments (TRBV5-6, TRBV5-1 and TRBV20-1 among them) occurred more frequently in patients than in controls.

V and J are TRBV15 and TRBJ2-1; D possibly uses TRBD1 or TRBD2 (6 bases each). The sequence was collected from a girl under 18 with multiple sclerosis. The sample consisted of blood. In nucleotides, the CDR3 is TGTGCCACCAGCAGAGACCGGGGGCCCCTCTACAATGAGCAGTTCTTC. Residues: CATSRDRGPLYNEQFF. The whole variable domain, remainder taken from reference TRBV15 and TRBJ2-1, is DAMVIQNPRYQVTQFGKPVTLSCSQTLNHNVMYWYQQKSSQAPKLLFHYYDKDFNNEADTPDNFQSRRPNTSFCFLDIRSPGLGDTAMYLCATSRDRGPLYNEQFFGPGTRLTVL.